One sample yielded the 9 T cell receptor beta chains listed below, sequenced in a study of blood T cell repertoires in COVID-19 (dated by TCRdb to 2018 to 2020). Libraries came from the immunoSEQ multiplex PCR assay. The source is immuneACCESS, and TCRdb retained only in-frame sequences with V and J called. Part of the clones is not carried over; for the studies checked, unresolved V genes explain less than half of this, and the remainder is unexplained. This sample comprises over 130,000 clones, over 65% of them detected only once. Of the sample, under 2.5% falls within the top ten clones. Material for sequencing was peripheral blood. The receptors shown here come from a man between 65 and 79 years old with acute or convalescent COVID-19.

The gene calls are TRBV5-3 and TRBJ1-5; TRBD1 matches at 9 bases. TRBV5-3 is recorded as an ORF, its role being uncertain. The CDR3 contains 18 residues. After removal of 0 bases from V and 4 bases from J, the junction contained 11 bases not matched to a gene. Written as DNA, the CDR3 is TGTGCCAGAAGCTTGGTTATACAGGGGGCGTGGTCTAATCAGCCCCAGCATTTT. Protein product: CARSLVIQGAWSNQPQHF.

The V gene is TRBV5-1, the J gene TRBJ2-1, with D possibly matching TRBD1 (5 bases). The V and J ends lost 4 bases and 3 bases respectively, with 17 bases between them. Germline CDR1 reads SGHRS; CDR2 reads YFSETQ. The CDR3 runs 16 residues. Written as DNA, the CDR3 is TGCGCCAGCAGCCCCGGACGGCAGGGCGACTACAATGAGCAGTTCTTC. The encoded protein is CASSPGRQGDYNEQFF.

The rearrangement joins TRBV28 to TRBJ2-7; 10 bases are a match to TRBD2. The CDR3 runs to 16 residues. Germline V gene lookup returns CDR1 MDHEN and CDR2 SYDVKM. V was clipped by 5 bases and J by 3 bases; unmatched bases: 10. Here the CDR3 reads CASSLDPLAGDYEQYF. CDR3 sequence (DNA): TGTGCCAGCAGTCTCGACCCCCTAGCGGGAGACTACGAGCAGTACTTC.

The rearrangement links TRBV19 to TRBJ1-5; 9 bases agree with TRBD1. V lost 7 bases, J lost 4 bases, and 5 bases stayed unmatched. Germline V gene sequence: CDR1 LNHDA, CDR2 SQIVND (reference sequence). This CDR3 region has 14 residues. The CDR3 region is CASMVGTGNQPQHF. CDR3 nucleotides: TGTGCCAGTATGGTCGGGACAGGGAATCAGCCCCAGCATTTT.

The rearrangement uses TRBV7-3 and TRBJ2-7; 7 bases match TRBD2. Trimming at V came to 3 bases and at J to 4 bases, leaving 9 bases not matched to a gene. CDR1 and CDR2 from the germline V gene are SGHTA and FQGTGA. CDR3 size: 15 residues. The CDR3 spells CASSLSGLGGYEQYF. In DNA form, the CDR3 reads TGTGCCAGCAGCTTGTCCGGGTTGGGAGGGTACGAGCAGTACTTC.

V gene TRBV19 combines with J gene TRBJ1-1, with D maybe TRBD1 (5 bases). Germline lookup yields CDR1 LNHDA and CDR2 SQIVND (reference sequence). This CDR3 region has 16 residues. V shed 6 bases and J shed 2 bases, with 19 bases lying between them. Here the CDR3 DNA reads TGTGCCAGTAGCCCGATTCGGCAGGGTGGAAACACTGAAGCTTTCTTT. It is translated as CASSPIRQGGNTEAFF.

CDR3 nucleotides: TGTGCCAGCATTGTAAGGGGAAATAATTCACCCCTCCACTTT. This codes for CASIVRGNNSPLHF. V is TRBV28 and J is TRBJ1-6, with a tentative D call TRBD1 (5 bases). V was trimmed by 7 bases and J by 5 bases, leaving 12 bases between them. Germline V gives CDR1 MDHEN, CDR2 SYDVKM. This CDR3 contains 14 residues.

The rearrangement uses TRBV30 and TRBJ1-3, with D uncertain. With 2 bases removed from V and 2 bases from J, the gap between germline ends came to 13 bases. Looked up from germline, CDR1 is GTSNPN and CDR2 is SVGIG (reference sequence). The CDR3 runs to 15 residues. This CDR3 is CAWSPPPGAGNTIYF. The CDR3 bases are TGTGCCTGGAGTCCTCCCCCGGGTGCTGGAAACACCATATATTTT.

The chain links TRBV18 to TRBJ1-1, with TRBD1 as a possible D gene (6 bases). Trimming removed 3 bases at V and 2 bases at J, with 16 bases between. This CDR3 is built from 16 residues. CDR1 and CDR2 (germline): KGHSH, LQKENI. CDR3 sequence: CASSPVAGAPNTEAFF. The CDR3 DNA reads as TGTGCCAGCTCACCTGTGGCAGGGGCACCAAACACTGAAGCTTTCTTT.